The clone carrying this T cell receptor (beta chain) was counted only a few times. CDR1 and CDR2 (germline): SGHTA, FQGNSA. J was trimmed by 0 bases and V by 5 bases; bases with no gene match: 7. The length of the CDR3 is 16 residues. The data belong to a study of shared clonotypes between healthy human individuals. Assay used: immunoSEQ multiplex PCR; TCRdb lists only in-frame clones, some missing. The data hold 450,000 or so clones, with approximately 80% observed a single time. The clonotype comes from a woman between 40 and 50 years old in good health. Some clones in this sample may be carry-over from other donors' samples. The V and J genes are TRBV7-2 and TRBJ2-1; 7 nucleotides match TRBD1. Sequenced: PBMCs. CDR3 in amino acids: CASSITGAVSYNEQFF. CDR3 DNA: TGTGCCAGCAGCATCACAGGGGCCGTCTCCTACAATGAGCAGTTCTTC.